Each of the 3 T cell receptor beta chains below was sequenced from the same sample in a study of blood T cell repertoires in COVID-19. Method: immunoSEQ multiplex PCR; TCRdb's copy keeps in-frame clones and lacks some. Among 25,000 to 30,000 clones listed, more than 65% were seen once. The sample comprised peripheral blood. These receptors were taken from a woman aged 60 to 75 with acute or convalescent COVID-19.

The chain carries TRBV7-8 and TRBJ1-5, with 8 positions matching TRBD1. The CDR3 has 15 amino acids. Germline V gene lookup returns CDR1 SGHVS and CDR2 FQNEAQ. The ends lost 5 bases at V and 4 bases at J; junction bases unmatched: 7. The CDR3 region is CASSGSGGANQPQHF. CDR3 nucleotides: TGTGCCAGCAGCGGGTCAGGGGGCGCGAATCAGCCCCAGCATTTT.

The CDR3 region is CASSPSERGWAPRQFF. CDR3 nucleotide sequence: TGTGCCAGCAGCCCGAGTGAGCGGGGTTGGGCCCCGAGGCAGTTCTTC. The rearrangement uses TRBV3-1 (or the pseudogene TRBV3-2) and TRBJ2-1, with 7 nucleotides matching TRBD2. V dropped 4 bases and J dropped 12; count of bases not matched to a gene: 18. Germline V gene data show CDR1 as LGHDT and CDR2 as YNNKEL (reference sequence). The length of the CDR3 is 16 residues.

The chain carries TRBV27 and TRBJ2-7, with D possibly matching TRBD1 (5 bases). Germline CDR1 reads MNHEY; CDR2 reads SMNVEV (reference sequence). This CDR3 is 13 amino acids long. Trimming cost V 1 base and J 4 bases, with 8 bases left between them. CDR3 sequence reads: CASSLFRGYEQYF. Written as DNA, the CDR3 is TGTGCCAGCAGTTTATTTAGGGGATACGAGCAGTACTTC.